Below, 8 T cell receptor beta chains from the same sample are listed, as sequenced in a study of blood T cells in healthy people across ages. A sample-barcoded 5' primer and a J-beta primer mix were used in a second PCR of about 6 to 12 cycles. Using its own MiXCR run on the 5' RACE reads, TCRdb lists one record per CDR3 protein. The profile shows 1,300,000 or so distinct CDR3 sequences, approximately 59% of them singletons. Sample: blood. These receptors came from a man aged 18 to 29 in good health.

J is TRBJ2-5 and V is TRBV2; 10 bases line up with TRBD2. This CDR3 is 15 amino acids long. Germline CDR1 and CDR2: SNHLY and FYNNEI. With 5 bases clipped from V and 11 bases from J, the junction kept 14 bases outside the gene matches. The CDR3 DNA sequence: TGTGCCAGCAGTTCAACTAGCGGGGTCTACAATGAGCAGTACTTC. It is translated as CASSSTSGVYNEQYF.

The chain links TRBV10-3 to TRBJ2-5; 7 bases line up with TRBD2. From germline, CDR1 is ENHRY and CDR2 SYGVKD. CDR3 length equals 16 residues. Unmatched junction bases numbered 10, after V lost 4 bases and J lost 2 bases. The CDR3 loop reads CAISGGETSLQETQYF. For the CDR3, the DNA is TGTGCCATCAGTGGGGGAGAGACTAGCCTTCAAGAGACCCAGTACTTC.

In this sample, this clonotype turned up a few times. V gene TRBV4-2 combines with J gene TRBJ2-3; TRBD1 aligns across 10 bases. V was clipped by 1 base and J by 2 bases; unmatched bases: 15. The germline CDR1 and CDR2 sequences are LGHNA and YNFKEQ. The CDR3 is 20 amino acids. The CDR3 loop is CASSQGTGTGARGVTDTQYF. The CDR3 DNA follows: TGTGCCAGCAGCCAAGGTACCGGGACAGGGGCCCGCGGAGTCACAGATACGCAGTATTTT.

V usage is TRBV2 and J usage is TRBJ2-7; TRBD2 matches 12 bases. Germline assignment: CDR1 SNHLY and CDR2 FYNNEI. The CDR3 sequence is 18 residues long. V was clipped by 3 bases and J by 3 bases; unmatched bases: 12. The CDR3 here is CASSEVLAGGPIDYEQYF. The CDR3, as DNA: TGTGCCAGCAGTGAGGTCCTAGCGGGAGGGCCAATAGACTACGAGCAGTACTTC.

This clonotype was counted a single time. The J gene is TRBJ2-7, the V gene TRBV4-1; D may be TRBD1 (6 bases). This CDR3 is built from 13 residues. From germline, CDR1 is MGHRA and CDR2 YSYEKL. V was pared by 8 bases and J by 0 bases, with 11 bases between. CDR3 DNA: TGCGCCAGCGCCCCGGGACACTCCTACGAGCAGTACTTC. Its protein product is CASAPGHSYEQYF.

This clonotype occurred a few times. Here the CDR3 reads CSGTSGRGFADTQYF. The DNA for the CDR3 is TGCAGCGGAACTAGCGGGAGGGGATTCGCAGATACGCAGTATTTT. The genes are TRBV20-1 and TRBJ2-3; TRBD2 matches 13 bases. The CDR3 covers 15 residues. CDR1 DFQATT and CDR2 SNEGSKA come from the germline V gene (reference sequence).

This chain joins TRBV11-2 and TRBJ2-4; the D is unclear. Trimming left V 4 bases short and J 10 bases short, with 11 bases between. Germline V gene lookup returns CDR1 SGHAT and CDR2 FQNNGV. This CDR3 has 12 residues. The CDR3 region is CASSSLVDIQYF. The DNA for the CDR3 is TGTGCCAGCAGCTCCCTAGTGGATATTCAGTACTTC.

This sequence joins TRBV29-1 and TRBJ2-1, with 7 bases aligning to TRBD1. The germline CDR1 and CDR2 sequences are SQVTM and ANQGSEA. V dropped 4 bases and J dropped 9; count of bases not matched to a gene: 12. The CDR3 is made up of 14 amino acids. In DNA, the CDR3 is TGCAGCGTTGCATATTGGGGACAGAAGATTGAGCAGTTCTTC. Translating it yields CSVAYWGQKIEQFF.